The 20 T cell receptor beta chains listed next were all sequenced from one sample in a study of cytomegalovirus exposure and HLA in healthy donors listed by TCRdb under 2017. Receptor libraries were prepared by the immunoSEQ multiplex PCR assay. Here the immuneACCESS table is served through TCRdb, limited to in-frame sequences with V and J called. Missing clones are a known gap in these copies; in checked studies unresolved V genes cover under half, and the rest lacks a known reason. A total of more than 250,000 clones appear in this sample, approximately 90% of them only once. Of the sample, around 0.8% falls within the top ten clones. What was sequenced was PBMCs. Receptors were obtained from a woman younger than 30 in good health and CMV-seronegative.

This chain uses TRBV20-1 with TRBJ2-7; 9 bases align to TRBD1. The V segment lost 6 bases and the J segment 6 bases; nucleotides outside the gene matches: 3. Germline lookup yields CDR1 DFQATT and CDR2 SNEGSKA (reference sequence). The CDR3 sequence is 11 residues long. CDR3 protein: CSARTGVEQYF. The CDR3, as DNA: TGCAGTGCCCGGACAGGGGTCGAGCAGTACTTC.

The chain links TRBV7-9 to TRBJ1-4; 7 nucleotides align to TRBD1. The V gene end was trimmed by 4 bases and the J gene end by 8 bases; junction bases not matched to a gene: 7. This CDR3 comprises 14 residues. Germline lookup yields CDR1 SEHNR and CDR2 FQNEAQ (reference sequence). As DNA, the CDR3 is TGTGCCAGCAGCTCCAGACAGGGTGGCGAAAAACTGTTTTTT. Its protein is CASSSRQGGEKLFF.

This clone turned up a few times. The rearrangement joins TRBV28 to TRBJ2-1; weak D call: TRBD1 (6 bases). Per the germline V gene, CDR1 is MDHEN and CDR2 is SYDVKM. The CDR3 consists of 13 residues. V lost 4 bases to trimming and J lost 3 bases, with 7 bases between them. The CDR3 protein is CASSWTDYNEQFF. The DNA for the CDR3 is TGTGCCAGCAGTTGGACAGACTACAATGAGCAGTTCTTC.

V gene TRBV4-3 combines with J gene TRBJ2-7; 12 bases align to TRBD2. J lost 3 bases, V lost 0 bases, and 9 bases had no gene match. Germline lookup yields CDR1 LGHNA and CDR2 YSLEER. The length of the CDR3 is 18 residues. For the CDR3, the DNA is TGCGCCAGCAGCCAAGAGGGCCTCGGACTAGCGGGATGCTACGAGCAGTACTTC. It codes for CASSQEGLGLAGCYEQYF.

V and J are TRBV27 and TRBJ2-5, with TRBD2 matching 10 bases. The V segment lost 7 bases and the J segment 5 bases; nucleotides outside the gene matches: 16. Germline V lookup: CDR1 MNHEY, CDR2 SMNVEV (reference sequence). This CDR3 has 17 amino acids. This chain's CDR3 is CASTHGDLSGRLETQYF. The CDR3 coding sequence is TGTGCCAGCACCCACGGGGACCTTAGCGGGAGGCTGGAGACCCAGTACTTC.

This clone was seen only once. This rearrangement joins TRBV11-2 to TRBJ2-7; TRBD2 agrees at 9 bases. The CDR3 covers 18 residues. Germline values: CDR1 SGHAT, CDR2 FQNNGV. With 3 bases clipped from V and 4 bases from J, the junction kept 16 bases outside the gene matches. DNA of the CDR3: TGTGCCAGCAGCTTTGGACAAAATCTGGCTAGCGGGGTTTACGAGCAGTACTTC. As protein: CASSFGQNLASGVYEQYF.

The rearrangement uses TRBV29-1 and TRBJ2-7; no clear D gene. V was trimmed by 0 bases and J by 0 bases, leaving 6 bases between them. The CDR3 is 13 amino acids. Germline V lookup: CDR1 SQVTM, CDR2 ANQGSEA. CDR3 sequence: CSVEEGDSYEQYF. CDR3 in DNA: TGCAGCGTTGAAGAGGGCGACTCCTACGAGCAGTACTTC.

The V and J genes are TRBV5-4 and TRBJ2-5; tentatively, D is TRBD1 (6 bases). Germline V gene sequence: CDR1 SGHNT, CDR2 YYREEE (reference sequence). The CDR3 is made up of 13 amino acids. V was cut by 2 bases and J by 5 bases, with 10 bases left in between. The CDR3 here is CASSFNGGETQYF. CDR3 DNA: TGTGCCAGCAGCTTTAATGGGGGCGAGACCCAGTACTTC.

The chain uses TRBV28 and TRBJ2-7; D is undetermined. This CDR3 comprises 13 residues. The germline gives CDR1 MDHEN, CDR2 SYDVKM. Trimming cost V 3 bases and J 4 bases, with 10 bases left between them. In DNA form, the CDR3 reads TGTGCCAGCAGTTTTCAGGATCTGTACGAGCAGTACTTC. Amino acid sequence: CASSFQDLYEQYF.

CDR3 bases: TGTGCCAGTAGTATCCGGGAGGTCTATGGCTACACCTTC. The encoded protein is CASSIREVYGYTF. The J gene is TRBJ1-2, the V gene TRBV19; D remains ambiguous. The germline V gene encodes CDR1 LNHDA and CDR2 SQIVND (reference sequence). This CDR3 is built from 13 residues. V was cut by 3 bases and J by 4 bases, with 9 bases left in between.

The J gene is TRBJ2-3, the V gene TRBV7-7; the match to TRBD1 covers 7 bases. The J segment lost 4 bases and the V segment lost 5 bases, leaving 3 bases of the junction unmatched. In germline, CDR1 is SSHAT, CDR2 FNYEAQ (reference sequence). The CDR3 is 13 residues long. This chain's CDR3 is CASSHQGADTQYF. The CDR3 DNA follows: TGTGCCAGCAGCCATCAGGGGGCAGATACGCAGTATTTT.

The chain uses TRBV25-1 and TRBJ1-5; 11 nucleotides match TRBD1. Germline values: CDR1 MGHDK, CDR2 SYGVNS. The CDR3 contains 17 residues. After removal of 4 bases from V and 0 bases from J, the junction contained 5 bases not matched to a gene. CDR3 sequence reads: CASSAGTGGNSNQPQHF. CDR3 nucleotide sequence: TGTGCCAGCAGTGCCGGGACAGGGGGAAATAGCAATCAGCCCCAGCATTTT.

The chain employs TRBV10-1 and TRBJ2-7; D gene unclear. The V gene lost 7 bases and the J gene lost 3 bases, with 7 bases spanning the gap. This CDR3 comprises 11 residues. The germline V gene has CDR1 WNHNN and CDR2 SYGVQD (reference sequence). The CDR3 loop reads CASIDNYEQYF. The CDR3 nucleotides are TGCGCCAGCATTGACAACTACGAGCAGTACTTC.

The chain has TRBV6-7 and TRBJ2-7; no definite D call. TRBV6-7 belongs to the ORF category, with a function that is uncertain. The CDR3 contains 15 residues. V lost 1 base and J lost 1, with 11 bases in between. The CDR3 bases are TGTGCCAGCAGTTACTGTTACACCTTATCCTACGAGCAGTACTTC. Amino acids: CASSYCYTLSYEQYF.

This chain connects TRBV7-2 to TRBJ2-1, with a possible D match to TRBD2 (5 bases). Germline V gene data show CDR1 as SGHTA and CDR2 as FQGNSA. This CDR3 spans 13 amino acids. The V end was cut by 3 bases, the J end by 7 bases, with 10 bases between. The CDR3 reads CASSFYGENEQFF. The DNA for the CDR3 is TGTGCCAGCAGCTTTTACGGGGAAAATGAGCAGTTCTTC. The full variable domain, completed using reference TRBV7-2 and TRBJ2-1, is GAGVSQSPSNKVTEKGKDVELRCDPISGHTALYWYRQSLGQGLEFLIYFQGNSAPDKSGLPSDRFSAERTGGSVSTLTIQRTQQEDSAVYLCASSFYGENEQFFGPGTRLTVL.

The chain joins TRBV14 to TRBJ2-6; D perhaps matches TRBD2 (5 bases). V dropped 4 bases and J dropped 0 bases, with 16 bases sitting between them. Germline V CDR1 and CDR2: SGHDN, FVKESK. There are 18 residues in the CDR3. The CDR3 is CASSRLGERASGANVLTF. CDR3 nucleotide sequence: TGTGCCAGCAGCCGTCTGGGAGAACGGGCCTCTGGGGCCAACGTCCTGACTTTC. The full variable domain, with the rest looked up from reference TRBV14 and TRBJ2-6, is EAGVTQFPSHSVIEKGQTVTLRCDPISGHDNLYWYRRVMGKEIKFLLHFVKESKQDESGMPNNRFLAERTGGTYSTLKVQPAELEDSGVYFCASSRLGERASGANVLTFGAGSRLTVL.

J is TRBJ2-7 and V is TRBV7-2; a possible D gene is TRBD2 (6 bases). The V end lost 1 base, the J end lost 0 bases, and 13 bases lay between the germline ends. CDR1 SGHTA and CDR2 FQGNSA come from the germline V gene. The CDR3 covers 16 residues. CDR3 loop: CASSLGGAGSSYEQYF. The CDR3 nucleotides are TGTGCCAGCAGCTTAGGGGGCGCGGGGAGCTCCTACGAGCAGTACTTC.

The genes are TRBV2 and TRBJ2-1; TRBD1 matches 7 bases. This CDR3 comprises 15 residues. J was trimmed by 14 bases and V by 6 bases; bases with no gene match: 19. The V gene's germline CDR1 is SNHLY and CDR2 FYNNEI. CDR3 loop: CASRQNRGPTTREFF. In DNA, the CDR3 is TGTGCCAGCAGGCAGAACAGGGGCCCCACAACTCGTGAGTTCTTC. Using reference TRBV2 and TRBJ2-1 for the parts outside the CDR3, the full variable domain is EPEVTQTPSHQVTQMGQEVILRCVPISNHLYFYWYRQILGQKVEFLVSFYNNEISEKSEIFDDQFSVERPDGSNFTLKIRSTKLEDSAMYFCASRQNRGPTTREFFGPGTRLTVL.

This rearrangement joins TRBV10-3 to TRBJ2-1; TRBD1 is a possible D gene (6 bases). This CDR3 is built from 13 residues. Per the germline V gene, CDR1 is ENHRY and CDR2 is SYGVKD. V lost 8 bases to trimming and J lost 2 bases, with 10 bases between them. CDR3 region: CAIGQGTYNEQFF. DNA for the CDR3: TGTGCCATCGGTCAGGGGACCTACAATGAGCAGTTCTTC.

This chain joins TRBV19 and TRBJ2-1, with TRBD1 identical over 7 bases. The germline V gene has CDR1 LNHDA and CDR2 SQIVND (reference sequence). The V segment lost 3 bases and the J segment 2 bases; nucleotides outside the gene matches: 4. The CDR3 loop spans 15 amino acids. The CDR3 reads CASSMGQYTYNEQFF. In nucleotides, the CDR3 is TGTGCCAGTAGTATGGGACAGTATACCTACAATGAGCAGTTCTTC.